These T cell receptor beta chains were read from a single sample in a study of blood T cell repertoires in COVID-19. Using immunoSEQ multiplex PCR, the repertoire was profiled, and TCRdb retains in-frame clones only, with some absent. In the table there are 250,000 to 300,000 clones, around 93% of which are singletons. Specimen: PBMCs or T cells enriched from blood (not recorded which). These TCRs come from a human donor in a cohort exposed to, infected with or recovered from COVID-19 (not recorded which). The donor label of this sample is uncertain. CDR3s include the opening cysteine and the closing phenylalanine or tryptophan. Fields, in order: clone size, J gene, V gene, D gene, CDR3 protein, CDR3 DNA. A D gene is named only where the DNA matches it firmly. Some rows mark clone size as missing; the rest say once, few, many or name a class of expanded clone.

size: NA; J: TRBJ1-1; V: TRBV5-1; D: NA; CDR3: CASGGGWENTEAFF; DNA: TGCGCCAGCGGGGGAGGTTGGGAAAACACTGAAGCTTTCTTT
size: NA; J: TRBJ2-7; V: TRBV5-1; D: TRBD1; CDR3: CASSLLGQGRNEQYF; DNA: TGCGCCAGCAGCTTGCTTGGACAGGGGAGGAACGAGCAGTACTTC
size: NA; J: TRBJ2-7; V: TRBV2; D: NA; CDR3: CASSDGQKASYEQYF; DNA: TGTGCCAGCAGTGATGGACAGAAGGCCTCCTACGAGCAGTACTTC
size: NA; J: TRBJ1-1; V: TRBV10-3; D: NA; CDR3: CAISESTGNTEAFF; DNA: TGTGCCATCAGTGAGTCGACTGGGAACACTGAAGCTTTCTTT
size: NA; J: TRBJ1-1; V: TRBV4-3; D: NA; CDR3: CASSQDKEGKTEAFF; DNA: TGCGCCAGCAGCCAAGACAAGGAGGGAAAGACTGAAGCTTTCTTT
size: NA; J: TRBJ2-7; V: TRBV3-1/TRBV3-2; D: NA; CDR3: CASSPINSGAREQYF; DNA: TGTGCCAGCAGCCCGATTAATAGCGGAGCTCGCGAGCAGTACTTC
size: NA; J: TRBJ2-1; V: TRBV10-3; D: TRBD1; CDR3: CAISRLRDSSYNEQFF; DNA: TGTGCCATCAGTCGACTCCGGGACAGCTCCTACAATGAGCAGTTCTTC
size: NA; J: TRBJ1-5; V: TRBV19; D: NA; CDR3: CASSITENQPQHF; DNA: TGTGCCAGTAGTATCACGGAGAATCAGCCCCAGCATTTT
size: NA; J: TRBJ1-1; V: TRBV19; D: NA; CDR3: CASSISQFNTEAFF; DNA: TGTGCCAGTAGTATCTCCCAGTTTAACACTGAAGCTTTCTTT
size: NA; J: TRBJ2-1; V: TRBV19; D: TRBD1; CDR3: CARQGAYNEQFF; DNA: TGTGCCAGACAGGGGGCCTACAATGAGCAGTTCTTC
size: NA; J: TRBJ2-7; V: TRBV29-1; D: NA; CDR3: CSVESGENYEQYF; DNA: TGCAGCGTTGAGTCCGGGGAAAACTACGAGCAGTACTTC
size: NA; J: TRBJ2-5; V: TRBV9; D: TRBD2; CDR3: CASSVYGGARETQYF; DNA: TGTGCCAGCAGCGTCTACGGGGGGGCGAGGGAGACCCAGTACTTC
size: once; J: TRBJ1-1; V: TRBV5-6; D: NA; CDR3: CASSLNAATEAFF; DNA: TGTGCCAGCAGCTTGAACGCGGCCACTGAAGCTTTCTTT
size: NA; J: TRBJ2-2; V: TRBV27; D: NA; CDR3: CANKNTGELFF; DNA: TGTGCCAACAAGAACACCGGGGAGCTGTTTTTT
size: NA; J: TRBJ2-3; V: TRBV4-1; D: NA; CDR3: CASSQDDGAGPTDTQYF; DNA: TGCGCCAGCAGCCAAGATGACGGGGCGGGGCCCACAGATACGCAGTATTTT
size: NA; J: TRBJ2-3; V: TRBV10-3; D: NA; CDR3: CAIRGLTDTQYF; DNA: TGTGCCATCAGGGGCCTCACAGATACGCAGTATTTT
size: NA; J: TRBJ1-1; V: TRBV13; D: NA; CDR3: CASSARGVNTEAFF; DNA: TGTGCCAGCAGCGCCAGGGGTGTGAACACTGAAGCTTTCTTT